This TCR beta chain originates from a study of blood T cell repertoires in COVID-19. In the source study's methods: Using reference gene primer amplification, nucleated cell counts were estimated. Profiled with immunoSEQ multiplex PCR; TCRdb holds only in-frame clones, not every one. V and J calls plus clone size are reproduced from that table; the DNA served to infer D and trimming. The sample contains around 380,000 clones, more than 75% of which appear only once. Germline loops: CDR1 SGHDT, CDR2 YYEEEE. V was pared by 4 bases and J by 8 bases, with 21 bases between. This CDR3 has 15 amino acids. Sequencing input: peripheral blood. The receptor comes from a human donor with acute or convalescent COVID-19. The donor label of this sample is uncertain. The rearrangement joins TRBV5-6 to TRBJ1-2; D gene uncertain. CDR3 nucleotides: TGTGCCAGCAGCCAGACTGAGGCTTTCTTTGGGGGCTACACCTTC. This translates into CASSQTEAFFGGYTF.